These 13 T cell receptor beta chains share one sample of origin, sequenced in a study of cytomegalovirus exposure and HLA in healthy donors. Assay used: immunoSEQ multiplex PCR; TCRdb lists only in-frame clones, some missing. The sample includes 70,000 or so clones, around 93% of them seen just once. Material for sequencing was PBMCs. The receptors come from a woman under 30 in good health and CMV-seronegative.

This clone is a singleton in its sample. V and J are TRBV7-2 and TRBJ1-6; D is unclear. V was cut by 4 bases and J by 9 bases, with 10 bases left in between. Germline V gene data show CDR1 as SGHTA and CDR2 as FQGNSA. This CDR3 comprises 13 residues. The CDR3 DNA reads TGTGCCAGCAGCTCCATTACGGGTTCACCCCTCCACTTT. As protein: CASSSITGSPLHF.

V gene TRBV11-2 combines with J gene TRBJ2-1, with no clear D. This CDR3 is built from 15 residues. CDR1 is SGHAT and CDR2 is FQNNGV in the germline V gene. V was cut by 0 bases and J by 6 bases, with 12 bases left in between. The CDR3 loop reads CASSLDLYGSNEQFF. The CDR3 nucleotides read TGTGCCAGCAGCTTAGATCTTTACGGGTCCAATGAGCAGTTCTTC. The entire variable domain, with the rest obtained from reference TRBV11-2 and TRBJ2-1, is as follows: EAGVAQSPRYKIIEKRQSVAFWCNPISGHATLYWYQQILGQGPKLLIQFQNNGVVDDSQLPKDRFSAERLKGVDSTLKIQPAKLEDSAVYLCASSLDLYGSNEQFFGPGTRLTVL.

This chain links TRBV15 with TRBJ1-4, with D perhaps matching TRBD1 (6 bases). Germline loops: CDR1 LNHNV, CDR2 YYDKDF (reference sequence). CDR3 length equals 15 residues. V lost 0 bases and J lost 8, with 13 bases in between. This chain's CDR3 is CATSRDTTGEEKLFF. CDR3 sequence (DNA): TGTGCCACCAGCAGAGATACGACAGGTGAAGAAAAACTGTTTTTT.

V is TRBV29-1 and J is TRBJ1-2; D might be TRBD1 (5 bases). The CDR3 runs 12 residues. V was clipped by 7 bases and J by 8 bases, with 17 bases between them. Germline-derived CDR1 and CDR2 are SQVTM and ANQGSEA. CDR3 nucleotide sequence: TGCAGCGACGCCGGAGGGGTGTTGGGCTACACCTTC. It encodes CSDAGGVLGYTF.

The CDR3 sequence is CASGLLAGGETQYF. CDR3 bases: TGTGCTAGTGGTTTGCTAGCGGGGGGAGAGACCCAGTACTTC. The chain carries TRBV12-5 and TRBJ2-5; 11 positions agree with TRBD2. CDR3 length equals 14 residues. V shed 2 bases, J shed 4 bases, and the junction held 0 bases outside the gene matches. Germline values: CDR1 LGHNT, CDR2 FRNRAP.

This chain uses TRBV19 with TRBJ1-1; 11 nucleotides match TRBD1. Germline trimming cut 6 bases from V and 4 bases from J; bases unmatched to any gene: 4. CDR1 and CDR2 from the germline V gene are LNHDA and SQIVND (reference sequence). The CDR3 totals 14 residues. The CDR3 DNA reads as TGTGCCAGTAGATGGACAGGGGGCCCCACTGAAGCTTTCTTT. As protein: CASRWTGGPTEAFF.

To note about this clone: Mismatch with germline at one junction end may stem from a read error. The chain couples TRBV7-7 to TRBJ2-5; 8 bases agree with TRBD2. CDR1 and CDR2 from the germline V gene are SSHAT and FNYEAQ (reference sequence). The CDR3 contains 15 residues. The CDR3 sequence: CASSLDSREEGTQYF. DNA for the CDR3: TGTGCTAGCAGCTTAGACTCGCGGGAGGAGGGGACCCAGTACTTC.

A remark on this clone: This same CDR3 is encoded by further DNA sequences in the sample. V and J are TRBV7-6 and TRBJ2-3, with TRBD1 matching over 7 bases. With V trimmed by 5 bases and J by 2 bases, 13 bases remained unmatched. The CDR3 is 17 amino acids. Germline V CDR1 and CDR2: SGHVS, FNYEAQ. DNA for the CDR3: TGTGCCAGCAGCCAGGGGGTGGCAGTAGGATCCACAGATACGCAGTATTTT. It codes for CASSQGVAVGSTDTQYF.

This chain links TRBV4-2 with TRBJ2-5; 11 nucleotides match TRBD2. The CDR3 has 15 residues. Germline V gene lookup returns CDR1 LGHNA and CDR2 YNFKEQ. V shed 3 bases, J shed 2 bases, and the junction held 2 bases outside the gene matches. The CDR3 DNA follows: TGTGCCAGCAGCCATGGGACTAGCGGACAAGAGACCCAGTACTTC. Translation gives CASSHGTSGQETQYF.

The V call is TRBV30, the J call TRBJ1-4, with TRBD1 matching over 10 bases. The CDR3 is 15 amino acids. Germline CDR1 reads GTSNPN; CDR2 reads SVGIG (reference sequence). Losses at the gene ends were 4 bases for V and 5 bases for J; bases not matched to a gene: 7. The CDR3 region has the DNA TGTGCCTGGACCCCTGGGGGACAGGGGAATGAAAAACTGTTTTTT. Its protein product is CAWTPGGQGNEKLFF.

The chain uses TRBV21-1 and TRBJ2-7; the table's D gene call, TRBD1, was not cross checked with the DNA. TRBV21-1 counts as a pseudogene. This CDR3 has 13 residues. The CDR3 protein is CASGNCTAYEQYF. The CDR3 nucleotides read TGTGCCAGCGGCAATTGTACAGCCTACGAGCAGTACTTC.

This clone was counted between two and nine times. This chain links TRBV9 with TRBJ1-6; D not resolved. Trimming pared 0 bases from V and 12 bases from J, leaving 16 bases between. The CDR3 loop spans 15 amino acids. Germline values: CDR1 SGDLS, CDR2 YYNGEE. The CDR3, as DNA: TGTGCCAGCAGCGTAGATGGCGGCGCTTCCCGACCCCTCCACTTT. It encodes CASSVDGGASRPLHF.

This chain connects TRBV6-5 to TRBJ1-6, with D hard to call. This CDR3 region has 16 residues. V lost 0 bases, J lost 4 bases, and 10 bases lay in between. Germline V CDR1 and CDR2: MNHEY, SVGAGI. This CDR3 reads CASSYSNTGYNSPLHF. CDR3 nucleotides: TGTGCCAGCAGTTACTCGAACACGGGTTATAATTCACCCCTCCACTTT.